This paragraph covers one T cell receptor (beta chain) sequence. Its specificity is unknown. The length of the CDR3 is 15 residues. The germline V gene encodes CDR1 SGHKS and CDR2 YYEKEE (reference sequence). Deletions cut 4 bases from V and 0 bases from J, with 13 bases between. This sample was included in a study of shared clonotypes between healthy human individuals. Study details: Three CD4 naive, three CD4 memory, two CD8 naive and one CD8 memory plate were used per donor.

Findings of the study overall: Having only a few donors restricted how much genetic and exposure-history diversity was captured.

The protocol was immunoSEQ multiplex PCR, while the TCRdb copy is restricted to in-frame clones and leaves out a portion. The table has roughly 2.2 million clones, roughly 92% seen once. This TCR came from a man younger than 30 in good health. Some clones in this sample may be carry-over from other donors' samples. Material: naive CD4+ T cells from PBMCs. Subset of the sample: CD45RA+ positively selected. The J gene is TRBJ1-1, the V gene TRBV5-5; D is uncertain. CDR3 bases: TGTGCCAGCAGCCCAATGGACCCAGTGAACACTGAAGCTTTCTTT. This codes for CASSPMDPVNTEAFF. Using reference TRBV5-5 and TRBJ1-1 for the parts outside the CDR3, the full variable domain is DAGVTQSPTHLIKTRGQQVTLRCSPISGHKSVSWYQQVLGQGPQFIFQYYEKEERGRGNFPDRFSARQFPNYSSELNVNALLLGDSALYLCASSPMDPVNTEAFFGQGTRLTVV.